This T cell receptor (beta chain) was identified in a study of T cell repertoires in cytomegalovirus infection. Overall study context: CMV epitopes that were recently identified and HLA-C-restricted were used alongside well-studied HLA-B-restricted ones.

Note on this clonotype: Its antigen is unidentified. The junction does not match germline at one end; this may be a read error.

The germline V gene has CDR1 LNHDA and CDR2 SQIVND (reference sequence). The CDR3 is 12 amino acids. Study-wide results and limits: HLA-C-restricted TCR beta clonotypes specific for CMV led the ex vivo response.

From the reads, TCRdb called clonotypes with MiXCR, one entry per CDR3 protein. The sample lists approximately 990,000 distinct CDR3 sequences, 31% occurring once. The TCR comes from a human donor in good health (CMV status not recorded). Some clones in this sample may be carry-over from other donors' samples. Sequenced here: cultured CD8+ T cells from PBMCs, sampled from culture after CMV antigen stimulation. The V call is TRBV19, the J call TRBJ1-2; possibly TRBD1 for D (5 bases). This CDR3 is CATLGGNYVYTF. In DNA, the CDR3 is TGTGCCACCCTCGGGGGAAACTATGTCTACACCTTC. Full variable domain (missing parts from reference TRBV19 and TRBJ1-2): DGGITQSPKYLFRKEGQNVTLSCEQNLNHDAMYWYRQDPGQGLRLIYYSQIVNDFQKGDIAEGYSVSREKKESFPLTVTSAQKNPTAFYLCATLGGNYVYTFGSGTRLTVV.